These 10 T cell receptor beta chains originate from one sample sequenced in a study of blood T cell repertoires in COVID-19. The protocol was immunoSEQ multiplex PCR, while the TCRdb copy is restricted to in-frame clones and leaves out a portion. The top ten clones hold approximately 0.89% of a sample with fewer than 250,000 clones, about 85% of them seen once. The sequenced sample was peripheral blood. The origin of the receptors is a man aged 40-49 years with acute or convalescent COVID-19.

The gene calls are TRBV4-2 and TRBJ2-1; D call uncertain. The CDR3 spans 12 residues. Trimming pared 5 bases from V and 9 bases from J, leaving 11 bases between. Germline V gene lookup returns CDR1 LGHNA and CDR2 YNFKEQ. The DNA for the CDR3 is TGTGCCAGCAGCTCCCTAGATGGTGAGCAGTTCTTC. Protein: CASSSLDGEQFF.

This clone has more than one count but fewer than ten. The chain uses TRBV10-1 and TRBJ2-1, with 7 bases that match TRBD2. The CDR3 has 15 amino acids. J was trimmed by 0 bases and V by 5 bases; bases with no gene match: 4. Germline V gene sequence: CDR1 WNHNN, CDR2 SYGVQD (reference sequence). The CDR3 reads CASSQKRGSYNEQFF. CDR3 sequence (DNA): TGCGCCAGCAGTCAGAAGCGGGGCTCCTACAATGAGCAGTTCTTC.

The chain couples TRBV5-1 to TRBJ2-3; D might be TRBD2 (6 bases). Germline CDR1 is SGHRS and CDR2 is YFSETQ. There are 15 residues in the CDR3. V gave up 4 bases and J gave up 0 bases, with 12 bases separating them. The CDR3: CASSAGRPSTDTQYF. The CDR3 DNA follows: TGCGCCAGCAGCGCGGGACGGCCTAGCACAGATACGCAGTATTTT.

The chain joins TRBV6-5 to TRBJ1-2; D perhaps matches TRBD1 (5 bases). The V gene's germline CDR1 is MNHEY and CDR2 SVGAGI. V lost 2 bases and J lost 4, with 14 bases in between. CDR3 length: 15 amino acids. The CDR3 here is CASSYDRGVGYGYTF. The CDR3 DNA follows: TGTGCCAGCAGTTACGATCGGGGGGTTGGCTATGGCTACACCTTC.

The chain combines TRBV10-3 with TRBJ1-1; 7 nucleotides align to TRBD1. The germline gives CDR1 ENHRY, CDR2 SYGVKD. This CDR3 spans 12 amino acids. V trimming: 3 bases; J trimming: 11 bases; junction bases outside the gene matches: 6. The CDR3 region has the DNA TGTGCCATCAGTGAAACTGACAGGGAGGCTTTCTTT. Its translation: CAISETDREAFF.

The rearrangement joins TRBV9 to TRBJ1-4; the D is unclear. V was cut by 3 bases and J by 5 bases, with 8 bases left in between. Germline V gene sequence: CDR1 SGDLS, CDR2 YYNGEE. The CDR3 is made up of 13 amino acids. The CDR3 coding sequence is TGTGCCAGCAGCGCCTCCGGGAATGAAAAACTGTTTTTT. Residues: CASSASGNEKLFF.

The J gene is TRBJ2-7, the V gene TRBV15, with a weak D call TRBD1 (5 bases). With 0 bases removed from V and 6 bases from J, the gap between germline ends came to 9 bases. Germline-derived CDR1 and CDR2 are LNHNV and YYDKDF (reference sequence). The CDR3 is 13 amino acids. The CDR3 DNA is TGTGCCACCAGCAGAGATCGGCAGGGCGAGCAGTACTTC. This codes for CATSRDRQGEQYF.

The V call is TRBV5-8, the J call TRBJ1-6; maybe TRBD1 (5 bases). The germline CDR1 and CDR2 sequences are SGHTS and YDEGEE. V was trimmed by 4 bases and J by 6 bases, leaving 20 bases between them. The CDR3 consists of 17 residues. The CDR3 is CASSPWTGGILNSPLHF. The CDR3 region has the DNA TGTGCCAGCAGCCCCTGGACGGGGGGGATTCTTAATTCACCCCTCCACTTT.

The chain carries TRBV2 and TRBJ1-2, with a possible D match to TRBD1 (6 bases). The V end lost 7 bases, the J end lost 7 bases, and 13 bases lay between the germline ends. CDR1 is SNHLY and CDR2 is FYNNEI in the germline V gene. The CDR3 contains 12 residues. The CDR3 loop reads CASNREGSGYTF. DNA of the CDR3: TGTGCCAGCAACAGGGAGGGCAGTGGCTACACCTTC.

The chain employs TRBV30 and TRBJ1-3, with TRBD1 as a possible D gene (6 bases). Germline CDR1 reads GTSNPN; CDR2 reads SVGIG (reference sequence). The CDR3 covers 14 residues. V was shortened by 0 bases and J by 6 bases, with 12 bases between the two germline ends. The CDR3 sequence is CAWSVQGTENTIYF. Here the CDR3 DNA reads TGTGCCTGGAGTGTACAGGGCACGGAAAACACCATATATTTT.